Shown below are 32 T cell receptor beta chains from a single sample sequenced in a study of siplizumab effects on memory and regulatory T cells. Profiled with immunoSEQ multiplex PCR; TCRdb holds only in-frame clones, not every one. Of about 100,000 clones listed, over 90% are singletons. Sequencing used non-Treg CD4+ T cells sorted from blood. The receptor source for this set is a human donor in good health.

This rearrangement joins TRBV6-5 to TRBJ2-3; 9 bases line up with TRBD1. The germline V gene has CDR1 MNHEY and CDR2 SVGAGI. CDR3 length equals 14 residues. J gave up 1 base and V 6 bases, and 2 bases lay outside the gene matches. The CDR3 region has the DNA TGTGCCAGCAGCCGGGACAGGGGCACAGATACGCAGTATTTT. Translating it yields CASSRDRGTDTQYF.

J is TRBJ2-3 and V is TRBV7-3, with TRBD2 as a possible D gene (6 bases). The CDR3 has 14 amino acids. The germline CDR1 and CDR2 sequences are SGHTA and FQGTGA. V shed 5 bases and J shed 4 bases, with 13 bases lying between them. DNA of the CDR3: TGTGCCAGCAGCACTCGGACTACTCCAGATACGCAGTATTTT. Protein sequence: CASSTRTTPDTQYF.

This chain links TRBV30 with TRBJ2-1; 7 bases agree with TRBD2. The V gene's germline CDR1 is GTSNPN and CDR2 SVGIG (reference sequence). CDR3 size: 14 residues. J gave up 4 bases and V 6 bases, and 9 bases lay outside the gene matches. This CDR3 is CACRETSEYNEQFF. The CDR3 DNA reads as TGTGCCTGTCGGGAAACTAGCGAGTACAATGAGCAGTTCTTC.

CDR3 sequence: CASSLEGTQYF. The CDR3 DNA reads as TGTGCCAGCAGCTTAGAGGGGACCCAGTACTTC. This chain joins TRBV7-9 and TRBJ2-5; no firm D call. Germline V gene data show CDR1 as SEHNR and CDR2 as FQNEAQ (reference sequence). The CDR3 contains 11 residues. The ends were cut back, 1 base at V and 7 bases at J, with 4 bases in the middle.

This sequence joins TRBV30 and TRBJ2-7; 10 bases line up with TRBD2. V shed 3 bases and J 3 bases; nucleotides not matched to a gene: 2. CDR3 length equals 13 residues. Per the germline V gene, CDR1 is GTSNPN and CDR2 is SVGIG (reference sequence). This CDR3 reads CAWRASGSYEQYF. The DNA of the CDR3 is TGTGCCTGGAGGGCTAGCGGGAGCTACGAGCAGTACTTC.

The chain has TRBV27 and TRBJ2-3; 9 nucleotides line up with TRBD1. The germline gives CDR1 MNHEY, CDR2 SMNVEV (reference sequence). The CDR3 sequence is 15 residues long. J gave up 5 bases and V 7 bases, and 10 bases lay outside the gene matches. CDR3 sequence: CASMRDRAGIDTQYF. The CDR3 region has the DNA TGTGCCAGCATGAGGGACAGGGCTGGTATAGATACGCAGTATTTT.

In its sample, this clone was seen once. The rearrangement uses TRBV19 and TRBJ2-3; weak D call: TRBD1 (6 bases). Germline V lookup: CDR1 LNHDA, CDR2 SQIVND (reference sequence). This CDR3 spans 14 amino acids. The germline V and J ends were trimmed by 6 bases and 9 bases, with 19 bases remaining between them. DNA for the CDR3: TGTGCCAGTAGAAGTCAGGGGCGGTCCGAGACGCAGTATTTT. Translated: CASRSQGRSETQYF.

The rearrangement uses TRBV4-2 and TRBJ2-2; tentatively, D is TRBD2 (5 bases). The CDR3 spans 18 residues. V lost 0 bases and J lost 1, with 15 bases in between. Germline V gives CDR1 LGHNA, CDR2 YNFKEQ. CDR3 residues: CASSQDTGSGLNTGELFF. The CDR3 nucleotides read TGTGCCAGCAGCCAAGATACGGGGAGCGGATTGAACACCGGGGAGCTGTTTTTT.

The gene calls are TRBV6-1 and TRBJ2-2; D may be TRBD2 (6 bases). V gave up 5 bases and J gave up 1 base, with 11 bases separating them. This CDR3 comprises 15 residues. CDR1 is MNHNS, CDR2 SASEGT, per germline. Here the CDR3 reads CASSPRRENTGELFF. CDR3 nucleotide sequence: TGTGCCAGCAGTCCCCGGCGGGAGAACACCGGGGAGCTGTTTTTT.

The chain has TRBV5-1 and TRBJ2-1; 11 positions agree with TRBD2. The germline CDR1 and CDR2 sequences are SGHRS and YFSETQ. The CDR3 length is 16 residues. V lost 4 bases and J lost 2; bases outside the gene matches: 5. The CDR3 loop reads CASSLSGRGTYNEQFF. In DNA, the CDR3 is TGCGCCAGCAGCCTTAGCGGGAGGGGAACCTACAATGAGCAGTTCTTC.

The CDR3 DNA follows: TGTGCCAGCAGATTCGAAACAGGAGGGTCACCCCTCCACTTT. Amino acid sequence: CASRFETGGSPLHF. The V and J genes are TRBV2 and TRBJ1-6, with D possibly matching TRBD1 (5 bases). Trimming stripped 6 bases from V and 10 bases from J, with 16 bases between. CDR3 length equals 14 residues. The germline CDR1 and CDR2 sequences are SNHLY and FYNNEI.

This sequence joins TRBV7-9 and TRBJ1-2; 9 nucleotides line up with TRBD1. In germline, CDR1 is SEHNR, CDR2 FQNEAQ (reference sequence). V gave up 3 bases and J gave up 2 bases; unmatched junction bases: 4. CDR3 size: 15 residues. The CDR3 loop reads CASSLAGTGNYGYTF. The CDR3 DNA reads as TGTGCCAGCAGCTTGGCCGGGACAGGGAACTATGGCTACACCTTC.

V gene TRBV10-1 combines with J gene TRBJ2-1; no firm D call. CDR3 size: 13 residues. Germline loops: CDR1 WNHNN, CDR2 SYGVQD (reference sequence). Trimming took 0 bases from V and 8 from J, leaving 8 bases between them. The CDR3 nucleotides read TGCGCCAGCAGTGAGTCCTTTTACTATGAGCAGTTCTTC. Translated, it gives CASSESFYYEQFF.

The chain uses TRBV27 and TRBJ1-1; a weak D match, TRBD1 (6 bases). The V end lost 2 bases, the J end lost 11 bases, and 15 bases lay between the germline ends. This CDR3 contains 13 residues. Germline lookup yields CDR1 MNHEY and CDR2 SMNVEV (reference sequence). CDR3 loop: CASSLGGQGIAFF. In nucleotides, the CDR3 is TGTGCCAGCAGTTTAGGCGGGCAGGGGATTGCTTTCTTT.

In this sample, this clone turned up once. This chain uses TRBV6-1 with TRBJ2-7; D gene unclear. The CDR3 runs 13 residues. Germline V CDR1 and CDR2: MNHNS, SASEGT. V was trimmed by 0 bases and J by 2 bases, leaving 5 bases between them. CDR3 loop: CASSEADAYEQYF. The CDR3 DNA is TGTGCCAGCAGTGAAGCTGACGCCTACGAGCAGTACTTC.

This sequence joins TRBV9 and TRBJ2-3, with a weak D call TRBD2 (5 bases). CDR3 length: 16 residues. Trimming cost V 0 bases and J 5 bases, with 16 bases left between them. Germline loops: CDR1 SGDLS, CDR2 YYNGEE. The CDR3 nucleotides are TGTGCCAGCAGCGTAGTTTTGGGAGCTGATTTAGATACGCAGTATTTT. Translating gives CASSVVLGADLDTQYF.

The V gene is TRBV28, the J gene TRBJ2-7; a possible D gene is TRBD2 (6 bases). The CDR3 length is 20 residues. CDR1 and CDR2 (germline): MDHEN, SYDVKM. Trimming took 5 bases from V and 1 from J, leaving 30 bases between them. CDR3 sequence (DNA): TGTGCCAGCAGTACAGGTGGCAGCAGGTGGATAGCGGCACTTTCCTACGAGCAGTACTTC. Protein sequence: CASSTGGSRWIAALSYEQYF.

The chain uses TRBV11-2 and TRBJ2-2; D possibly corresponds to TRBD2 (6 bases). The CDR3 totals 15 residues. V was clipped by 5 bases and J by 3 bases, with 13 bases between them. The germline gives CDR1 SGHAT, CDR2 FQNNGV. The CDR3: CASSLRRRDTGELFF. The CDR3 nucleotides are TGTGCCAGCAGCCTCCGACGGAGGGACACCGGGGAGCTGTTTTTT.

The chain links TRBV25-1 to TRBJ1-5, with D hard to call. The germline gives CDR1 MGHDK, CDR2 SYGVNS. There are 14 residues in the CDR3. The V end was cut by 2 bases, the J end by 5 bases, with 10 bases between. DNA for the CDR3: TGTGCCAGCAGTGAAAAACGACTATATCAGCCCCAGCATTTT. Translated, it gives CASSEKRLYQPQHF.

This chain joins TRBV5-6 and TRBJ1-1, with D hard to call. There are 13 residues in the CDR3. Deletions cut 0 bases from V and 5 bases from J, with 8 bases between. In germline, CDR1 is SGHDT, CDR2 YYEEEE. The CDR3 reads CASSLASGTEAFF. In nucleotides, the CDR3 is TGTGCCAGCAGCTTGGCAAGTGGGACTGAAGCTTTCTTT.

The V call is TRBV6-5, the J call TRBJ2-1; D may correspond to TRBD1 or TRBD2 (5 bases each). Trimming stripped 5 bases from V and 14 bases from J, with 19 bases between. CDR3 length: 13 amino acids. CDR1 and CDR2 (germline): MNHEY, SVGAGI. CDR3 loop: CASSPLSGPEEFF. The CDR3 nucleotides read TGTGCCAGCAGTCCTTTGTCGGGGCCAGAGGAGTTCTTC.

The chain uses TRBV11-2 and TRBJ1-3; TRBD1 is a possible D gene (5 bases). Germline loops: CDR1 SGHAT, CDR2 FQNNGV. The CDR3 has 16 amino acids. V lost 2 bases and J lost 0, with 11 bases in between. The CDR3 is CASSLLGQLSGNTIYF. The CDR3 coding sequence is TGTGCCAGCAGCTTACTTGGACAACTCTCTGGAAACACCATATATTTT.

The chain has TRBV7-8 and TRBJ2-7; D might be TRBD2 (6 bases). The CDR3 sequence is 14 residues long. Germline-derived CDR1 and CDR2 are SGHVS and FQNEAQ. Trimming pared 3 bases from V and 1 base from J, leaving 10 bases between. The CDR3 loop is CASSFDGRSYEQYF. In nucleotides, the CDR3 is TGTGCCAGCAGCTTTGACGGGAGATCCTACGAGCAGTACTTC.

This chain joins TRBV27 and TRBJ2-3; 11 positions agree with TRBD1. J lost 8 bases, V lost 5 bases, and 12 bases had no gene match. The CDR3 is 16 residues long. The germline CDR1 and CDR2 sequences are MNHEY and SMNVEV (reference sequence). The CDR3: CASSPRTGGSQGTQYF. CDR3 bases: TGTGCCAGCAGTCCTCGGACAGGGGGCTCACAGGGTACGCAGTATTTT.

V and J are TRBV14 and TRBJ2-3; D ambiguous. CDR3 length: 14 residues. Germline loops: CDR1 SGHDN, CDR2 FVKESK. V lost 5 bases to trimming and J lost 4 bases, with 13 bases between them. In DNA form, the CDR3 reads TGTGCCAGCAGCTCCGGCCCAGCGTCAGATACGCAGTATTTT. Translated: CASSSGPASDTQYF.

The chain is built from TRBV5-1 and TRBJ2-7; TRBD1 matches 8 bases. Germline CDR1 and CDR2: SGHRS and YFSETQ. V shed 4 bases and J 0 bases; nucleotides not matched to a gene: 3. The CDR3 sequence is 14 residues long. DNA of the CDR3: TGCGCCAGCAGCCTGACAGGGGCCTCCTACGAGCAGTACTTC. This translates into CASSLTGASYEQYF.

This CDR3 is CATSRDLESTEAFF. CDR3 sequence (DNA): TGTGCCACCAGCAGAGATTTGGAGAGCACTGAAGCTTTCTTT. The V gene is TRBV15, the J gene TRBJ1-1, with D unresolved. V was clipped by 0 bases and J by 4 bases, with 9 bases between them. Germline V lookup: CDR1 LNHNV, CDR2 YYDKDF (reference sequence). The CDR3 consists of 14 residues.

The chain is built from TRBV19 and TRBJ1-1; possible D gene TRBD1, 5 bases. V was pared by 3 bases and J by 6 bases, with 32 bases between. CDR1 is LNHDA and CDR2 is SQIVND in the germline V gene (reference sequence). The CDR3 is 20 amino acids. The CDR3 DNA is TGTGCCAGTAGTATCCGCAGTGGGGGGAAGAACACTGGCACCCGGGCTGAAGCTTTCTTT. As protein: CASSIRSGGKNTGTRAEAFF.

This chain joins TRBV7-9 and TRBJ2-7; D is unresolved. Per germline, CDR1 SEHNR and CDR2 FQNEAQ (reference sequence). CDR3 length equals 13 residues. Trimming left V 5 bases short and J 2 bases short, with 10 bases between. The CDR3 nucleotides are TGTGCCAGCAGCACAACCAACGCCTACGAGCAGTACTTC. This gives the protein CASSTTNAYEQYF.

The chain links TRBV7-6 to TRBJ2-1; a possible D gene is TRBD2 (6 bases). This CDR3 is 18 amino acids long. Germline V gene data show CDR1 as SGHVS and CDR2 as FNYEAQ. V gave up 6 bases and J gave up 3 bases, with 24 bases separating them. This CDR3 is CASSSTGSGGINYNEQFF. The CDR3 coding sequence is TGTGCCAGCAGTTCGACGGGGTCGGGCGGGATAAACTACAATGAGCAGTTCTTC.

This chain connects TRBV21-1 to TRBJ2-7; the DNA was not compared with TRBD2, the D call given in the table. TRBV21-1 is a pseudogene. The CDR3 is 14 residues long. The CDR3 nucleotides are TGTGCCAGCAGCAAAGTACAGCGGTCCCACGAGCAGTACTTC. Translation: CASSKVQRSHEQYF.

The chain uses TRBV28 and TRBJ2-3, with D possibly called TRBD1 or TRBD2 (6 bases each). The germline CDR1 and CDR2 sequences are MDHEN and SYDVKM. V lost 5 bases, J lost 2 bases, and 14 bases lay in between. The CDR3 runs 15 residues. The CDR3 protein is CASSKGGSITDTQYF. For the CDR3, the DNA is TGTGCCAGCAGTAAAGGGGGGTCCATCACAGATACGCAGTATTTT.